A single T cell receptor beta chain is shown here with its context. Its target is not known. The CDR3 runs 18 residues. CDR1 is SQVTM and CDR2 is ANQGSEA in the germline V gene. V shed 2 bases and J shed 0 bases, with 20 bases lying between them. In each case, RNA was isolated and then reverse transcribed into cDNA as the sequencing template. Measured with immunoSEQ multiplex PCR; TCRdb has only the in-frame clones, and not every one. The sample holds 45,000 to 70,000 clones, over 95% seen once. These data belong to a study of CD8+ T cells in alopecia areata. Study observations and caveats: With patients, TCR sharing proved less clear than in mice, a difference possibly related to HLA.

This sequence originates from a human donor with alopecia areata. The chain employs TRBV29-1 and TRBJ2-4; D is unresolved. Material: CD8+ T cells sorted from blood, obtained at week 0. Here the CDR3 DNA reads TGCAGCGTTGAAATTCCCTTGGCAGGTCGGCGAGCCAAAAACATTCAGTACTTC. It specifies CSVEIPLAGRRAKNIQYF.